One and the same sample provided the 14 T cell receptor beta chains below, sequenced in a study of blood T cell repertoires in COVID-19. Data came from immunoSEQ multiplex PCR; TCRdb stores just in-frame clones and leaves some out. The profile shows 150,000 to 200,000 clones, less than 90% of them singletons. Specimen: peripheral blood. These receptors were collected from a man between 65 and 79 years old with active or convalescent COVID-19.

A note on this clone: This specimen includes other DNA sequences encoding the same CDR3. The V call is TRBV28, the J call TRBJ1-2, with a weak D call TRBD1 (5 bases). The germline V gene has CDR1 MDHEN and CDR2 SYDVKM. The CDR3 contains 12 residues. V was cut by 3 bases and J by 8 bases, with 10 bases left in between. DNA of the CDR3: TGTGCCAGCAGTTTTCGGGGGAACGGCTACACCTTC. This codes for CASSFRGNGYTF.

Written as DNA, the CDR3 is TGTGCCAGCAGTTTAACCACAGGGGGAAATTCACCCCTCCACTTT. This encodes CASSLTTGGNSPLHF. The V call is TRBV27, the J call TRBJ1-6, with TRBD1 matching over 8 bases. In germline, CDR1 is MNHEY, CDR2 SMNVEV (reference sequence). This CDR3 region has 15 residues. V trimming: 2 bases; J trimming: 7 bases; junction bases outside the gene matches: 4.

A single count supports this clone. The V and J genes are TRBV21-1 and TRBJ2-2; the D segment call TRBD2 is taken from the table without a DNA check. TRBV21-1 is recorded as a pseudogene. This CDR3 spans 14 amino acids. Written as DNA, the CDR3 is TGTGCCAGCACCAAGGAGGGAGGCACCGGGGAGCTGTTTTTT. Protein sequence: CASTKEGGTGELFF.

This rearrangement joins TRBV7-9 to TRBJ1-5, with D hard to call. V lost 6 bases, J lost 5 bases, and 14 bases lay in between. The CDR3 has 14 residues. The germline V gene encodes CDR1 SEHNR and CDR2 FQNEAQ (reference sequence). CDR3 amino acids: CASSPDNPDQPQHF. CDR3 in DNA: TGTGCCAGCAGTCCAGACAATCCGGATCAGCCCCAGCATTTT.

The chain carries TRBV7-2 and TRBJ1-2; 8 bases align to TRBD1. With V trimmed by 4 bases and J by 6 bases, 13 bases remained unmatched. Germline values: CDR1 SGHTA, CDR2 FQGNSA. The CDR3 has 16 amino acids. The CDR3 here is CASSYDFAGGRNGYTF. The CDR3, as DNA: TGTGCCAGCAGCTACGACTTTGCAGGGGGCAGGAATGGCTACACCTTC.

CDR3 sequence reads: CASSQTVGTGNTIYF. For the CDR3, the DNA is TGCGCCAGCAGCCAAACGGTTGGGACAGGAAACACCATATATTTT. The chain recombines TRBV4-3 with TRBJ1-3; weak D call: TRBD1 (6 bases). With 2 bases removed from V and 4 bases from J, the gap between germline ends came to 12 bases. Germline CDR1 and CDR2: LGHNA and YSLEER. This CDR3 spans 15 amino acids.

V usage is TRBV3-1 (or the pseudogene TRBV3-2) and J usage is TRBJ1-6, with D unclear. The CDR3 consists of 16 residues. Germline-derived CDR1 and CDR2 are LGHDT and YNNKEL (reference sequence). Trimming left V 0 bases short and J 5 bases short, with 11 bases between. CDR3 in DNA: TGTGCCAGCAGCCAAGAAGCGGGGATCCATAATTCACCCCTCCACTTT. Translation gives CASSQEAGIHNSPLHF.

The chain uses TRBV18 and TRBJ2-7, with 8 bases matching TRBD1. Trimming removed 3 bases from V and 2 bases from J; junction bases left unmatched: 9. The CDR3 runs to 16 residues. The germline V gene has CDR1 KGHSH and CDR2 LQKENI. CDR3 region: CASSPLGQGTPYEQYF. Written as DNA, the CDR3 is TGTGCCAGCTCACCCTTAGGACAGGGTACCCCCTACGAGCAGTACTTC.

The chain carries TRBV5-1 and TRBJ2-5; TRBD1 matches 8 bases. The CDR3 sequence is 14 residues long. V lost 2 bases and J lost 2; bases outside the gene matches: 2. CDR1 and CDR2 from the germline V gene are SGHRS and YFSETQ. The CDR3 sequence is CASSFGTGQETQYF. The CDR3 DNA reads as TGCGCCAGCAGCTTTGGGACAGGTCAAGAGACCCAGTACTTC.

The rearrangement joins TRBV10-3 to TRBJ2-5, with 7 bases lining up with TRBD2. Germline trimming cut 4 bases from V and 5 bases from J; bases unmatched to any gene: 19. The CDR3 is made up of 18 amino acids. Germline V gene lookup returns CDR1 ENHRY and CDR2 SYGVKD. The CDR3 region is CAISAKARDYGGAETQYF. CDR3 sequence (DNA): TGTGCCATCAGTGCGAAAGCTCGGGACTATGGGGGAGCGGAGACCCAGTACTTC.

This chain uses TRBV28 with TRBJ1-5; D is perhaps TRBD1 (5 bases). The CDR3 spans 14 residues. Trimming removed 7 bases at V and 3 bases at J, with 13 bases between. Germline V gives CDR1 MDHEN, CDR2 SYDVKM. The CDR3 reads CASKVDRTNQPQHF. The CDR3 DNA reads as TGTGCCAGCAAAGTCGACAGAACCAATCAGCCCCAGCATTTT.

The chain has TRBV7-2 and TRBJ2-1; 16 nucleotides agree with TRBD2. V lost 2 bases, J lost 6 bases, and 10 bases stayed unmatched. Germline lookup yields CDR1 SGHTA and CDR2 FQGNSA. The CDR3 loop spans 19 amino acids. The CDR3 nucleotides are TGTGCCAGCAGCTTACTAGCCCCTGGGACTAGCGGGAGGGGCAATGAGCAGTTCTTC. Encoded protein: CASSLLAPGTSGRGNEQFF.

V is TRBV29-1 and J is TRBJ1-1; 7 positions match TRBD1. The V segment lost 7 bases and the J segment 7 bases; nucleotides outside the gene matches: 9. This CDR3 is built from 12 residues. Per the germline V gene, CDR1 is SQVTM and CDR2 is ANQGSEA. DNA for the CDR3: TGCAGCGCCCTCAGGACAGGAAGTGAAGCTTTCTTT. Translating it yields CSALRTGSEAFF.

The CDR3 protein is CASSYSIAGTGELFF. In DNA, the CDR3 is TGTGCCAGCAGTTACTCGATTGCAGGGACCGGGGAGCTGTTTTTT. The gene calls are TRBV6-5 and TRBJ2-2, with D perhaps matching TRBD1 (5 bases). V gave up 0 bases and J gave up 5 bases, with 10 bases separating them. The CDR3 is made up of 15 amino acids. Germline V lookup: CDR1 MNHEY, CDR2 SVGAGI.